This T cell receptor beta chain originates from a study of post-analysis software for immune sequencing data. Overall study: Relapsing-remitting, secondary progressive and progressive-relapsing forms of multiple sclerosis all featured among disease courses. Study conclusions and caveats: When compared against controls, multiple sclerosis patients showed significantly lower normalized Chao1 diversity. Same-batch samples co-clustered strongly by F measure. The five TRBV segments detected at higher frequency in patients than in controls included TRBV5-6, TRBV5-1 and TRBV20-1.

About this clonotype: Its antigen remains unidentified.

The TCR beta cDNA libraries carried unique molecular identifiers. T cells numbering about 0.85 to 11 million yielded cDNA molecules that totaled approximately 500,000. A single record per CDR3 protein comes from TCRdb applying MiXCR to the PCR reads. Of about 820,000 distinct CDR3 sequences detected, under 70% appear once; the ten largest clones hold approximately 4.3%. CDR3 length equals 14 residues. CDR1 is SGHTA and CDR2 is FQGTGA in the germline V gene. V lost 5 bases to trimming and J lost 9 bases; unmatched junction nucleotides: 8. The TCR comes from a girl under 18 with multiple sclerosis. Sample: blood. V is TRBV7-3 and J is TRBJ2-4; the match to TRBD2 covers 9 bases. Here the CDR3 DNA reads TGTGCCAGCAGCCCTATAGCGGGAGAGGTCATTCAGTACTTC. Translation gives CASSPIAGEVIQYF.